Here is one T cell receptor beta chain with its context. The target of this receptor is not known. Per-base qualities were not stored, and no clone one base away is much larger. V is trimmed back by 7 bases and J by 6 bases, and the junction contains 12 bases that no gene match accounts for. Taken from cysteine to phenylalanine, the CDR3 has 15 residues. Solely the CDR3 DNA is kept, with 45 bases framed from the first base. CDR1 and CDR2 are drawn from the germline V gene: SNHLY, FYNNEI. This specimen belongs to a study of vaccination effects on CD4 cells after COVID-19 (dated by TCRdb to the early 2020s). Looking at the study overall: Two doses of either the BNT162b2 or the mRNA-1273 mRNA SARS-CoV-2 vaccine were administered to participants. SARS-CoV-2 spike-specific CD4+ TCR repertoires were compared before and after mRNA vaccination in COVID-19 convalescent patients and in infection-naive vaccine recipients. Altogether, some ten COVID-19 convalescent patients and several SARS-CoV-2-naive healthy vaccine recipients made up the full study. The Oncomine TCR Beta short-read assay on an Illumina iSeq 100 was used to sequence cultures from other donors in the study.

To identify antigen-specific CD4+ T cell clonotypes by their expansion, the ViraFEST assay first stimulated PBMC with viral peptide pools and then applied TCR sequencing. After around ten days of culture, CD4+ T cells were isolated with the EasySep CD4+ T cell isolation kit. Healthy vaccine recipients had no prior SARS-CoV-2 infection, confirmed by negative nucleocapsid antibodies before and after vaccination. Each well held roughly 2.2 million PBMC cultured in IMDM containing approximately 5% human AB serum, 8.5 to 10 IU/ml IL-2 and gentamicin, along with roughly 10 ug/ml peptides. Half of the culture medium was replaced with fresh IL-2-containing medium on days 3 and 7. Unless noted otherwise, every peptide stimulation condition was grown in triplicate wells. Using Ficoll-Paque Plus gradient centrifugation, PBMC were separated from whole blood and then either used fresh or cryopreserved at -140C. The overlapping peptide pools covered the spike proteins of SARS-CoV-2 and of the common cold coronaviruses HCoV-NL63, HCoV-OC43 and HCoV-229E. Genomic DNA was extracted from cultured CD4+ T cells with the QIAamp micro DNA kit.

The library was produced with the immunoSEQ multiplex PCR assay. DNA from the cultured, isolated CD4+ T cells was subjected to TCR beta CDR3 sequencing. As for the authors' bioinformatics: Non-productive TCR sequences were removed, reads were trimmed to the CDR3 region, and CDR3s of at least 7 amino acids were retained. The MANAFEST web app was used to pick out antigen-specific clonotypes by comparing their expansion in peptide wells with that in reference cultures. To be called positive, a clone needed expansion at FDR<0.05 compared with the reference and with all other wells, an odds ratio greater than 5, and a frequency greater than 0.1% in two replicate wells. A clonotype was defined as cross-reactive if the clonotype was significantly expanded both in SARS-CoV-2 spike wells and in at least one common cold coronavirus spike condition. Using the stringdist R package, CDR3 similarity was measured by Levenshtein distance, and unrooted trees were constructed with ape in R 3.6.1. TCRdb mirrors the immuneACCESS table, restricted to in-frame sequences. Some clones are absent from its copies; in checked studies, under half trace to an unresolved V gene, and the reason for the others is unknown. V, J and clone size are those of that table, while D and trimming were read from the DNA. A total of 65,000 to 85,000 clones appear in this sample, 80% of them only once. The top ten hold 12% of the sample.

Broader findings and caveats from the paper: In healthy vaccine recipients, vaccine-induced clones were almost all SARS-CoV-2 mono-reactive, with only 1 of 255 cross-reactive with common cold coronaviruses. At late post-vaccination timepoints, both infection-induced and vaccine-induced clones showed marked clonal contraction, consistent with waning T cell responses. Limitations of the study were the small number of convalescent patients and the absence of early post-infection timepoints.

Recombination connected TRBV2 to TRBJ2-3; TRBD1 fits 8 bases in the junction. Specimen: CD4+ T cells from PBMCs cultured with SARS-CoV-2 spike peptides, collected before COVID-19 vaccination. According to the study, the label for this sample's cell subset or site signals: SARS-CoV-2 spike overlapping peptide pool stimulation. This clonotype was sampled from a human donor who received a COVID-19 vaccine. The DNA sequence reads TGTGCCAGCATCCTTAGGACAGGGACAAGGGATACGCAGTATTTT. Translated, this gives CASILRTGTRDTQYF.